The present TCR beta chain was sequenced within a study of control samples from healthy donors and cancer patients. Method: immunoSEQ multiplex PCR; TCRdb's copy keeps in-frame clones and lacks some. The sample lists some 120,000 clones, roughly 86% occurring once. Germline CDR1 and CDR2: LNHDA and SQIVND (reference sequence). V dropped 5 bases and J dropped 3 bases, with 12 bases sitting between them. CDR3 length equals 14 residues. This chain uses TRBV19 with TRBJ2-3; weak D call: TRBD1 (6 bases). Material for sequencing was blood. The sequence was obtained from a man aged 55 to 70 in good health. This CDR3 reads CASSPAGETDTQYF. Here the CDR3 DNA reads TGTGCCAGTAGTCCAGCAGGGGAGACAGATACGCAGTATTTT. The variable domain in full, completed from reference TRBV19 and TRBJ2-3, reads DGGITQSPKYLFRKEGQNVTLSCEQNLNHDAMYWYRQDPGQGLRLIYYSQIVNDFQKGDIAEGYSVSREKKESFPLTVTSAQKNPTAFYLCASSPAGETDTQYFGPGTRLTVL.